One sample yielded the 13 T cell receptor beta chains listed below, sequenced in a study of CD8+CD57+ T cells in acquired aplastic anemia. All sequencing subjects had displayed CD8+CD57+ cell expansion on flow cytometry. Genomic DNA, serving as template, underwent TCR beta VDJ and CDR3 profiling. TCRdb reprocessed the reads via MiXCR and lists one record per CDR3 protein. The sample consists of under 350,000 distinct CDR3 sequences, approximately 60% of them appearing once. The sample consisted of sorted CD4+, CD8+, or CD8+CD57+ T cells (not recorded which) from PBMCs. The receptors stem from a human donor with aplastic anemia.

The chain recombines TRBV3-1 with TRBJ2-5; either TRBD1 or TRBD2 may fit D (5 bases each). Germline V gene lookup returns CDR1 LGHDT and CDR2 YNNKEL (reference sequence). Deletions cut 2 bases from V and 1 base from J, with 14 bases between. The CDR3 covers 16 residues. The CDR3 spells CASSQSPGPPQETQYF. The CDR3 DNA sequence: TGTGCCAGCAGCCAATCACCGGGGCCACCCCAAGAGACCCAGTACTTC.

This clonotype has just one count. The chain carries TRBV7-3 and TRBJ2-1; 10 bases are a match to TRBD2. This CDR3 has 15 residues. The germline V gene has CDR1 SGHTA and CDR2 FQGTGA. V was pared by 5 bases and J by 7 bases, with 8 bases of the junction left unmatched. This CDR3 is CASSPGSGGLNEQFF. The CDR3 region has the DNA TGTGCCAGCAGCCCCGGTAGCGGGGGGCTTAATGAGCAGTTCTTC.

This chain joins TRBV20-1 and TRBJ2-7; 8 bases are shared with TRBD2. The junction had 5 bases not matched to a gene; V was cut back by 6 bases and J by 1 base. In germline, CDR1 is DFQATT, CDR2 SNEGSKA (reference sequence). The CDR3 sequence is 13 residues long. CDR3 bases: TGCAGTGCCGTAACTAGCGGTTCCTACGAGCAGTACTTC. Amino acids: CSAVTSGSYEQYF.

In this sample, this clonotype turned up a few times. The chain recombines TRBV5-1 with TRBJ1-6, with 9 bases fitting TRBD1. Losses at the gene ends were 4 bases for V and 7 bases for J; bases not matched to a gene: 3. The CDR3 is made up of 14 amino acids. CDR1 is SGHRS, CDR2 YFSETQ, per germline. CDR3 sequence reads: CASSKGQGNSPLHF. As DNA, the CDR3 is TGCGCCAGCAGCAAAGGACAGGGGAATTCACCCCTCCACTTT. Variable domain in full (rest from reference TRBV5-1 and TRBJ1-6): KAGVTQTPRYLIKTRGQQVTLSCSPISGHRSVSWYQQTPGQGLQFLFEYFSETQRNKGNFPGRFSGRQFSNSRSEMNVSTLELGDSALYLCASSKGQGNSPLHFGNGTRLTVT.

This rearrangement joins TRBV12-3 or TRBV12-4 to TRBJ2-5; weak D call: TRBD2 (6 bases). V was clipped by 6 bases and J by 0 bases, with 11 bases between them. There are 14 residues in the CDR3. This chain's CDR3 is CASRARDYQETQYF. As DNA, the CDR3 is TGTGCCAGCAGAGCTAGGGACTACCAAGAGACCCAGTACTTC.

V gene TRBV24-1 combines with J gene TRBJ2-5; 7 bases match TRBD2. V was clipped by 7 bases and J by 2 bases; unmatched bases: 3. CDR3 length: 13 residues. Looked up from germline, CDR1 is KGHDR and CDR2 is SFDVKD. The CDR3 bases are TGTGCCACCAGCCCGCGGGGGCAAGAGACCCAGTACTTC. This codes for CATSPRGQETQYF.

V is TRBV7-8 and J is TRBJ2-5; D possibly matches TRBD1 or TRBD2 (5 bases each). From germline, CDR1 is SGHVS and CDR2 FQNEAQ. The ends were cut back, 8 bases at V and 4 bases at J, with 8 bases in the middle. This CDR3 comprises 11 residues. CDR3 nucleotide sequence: TGTGCCAGCCCCGGGACAGAGACCCAGTACTTC. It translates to CASPGTETQYF.

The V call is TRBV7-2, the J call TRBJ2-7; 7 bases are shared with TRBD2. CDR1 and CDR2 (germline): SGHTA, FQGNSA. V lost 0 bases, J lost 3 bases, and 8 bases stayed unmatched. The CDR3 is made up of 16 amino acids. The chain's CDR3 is CASSLALGGVGYEQYF. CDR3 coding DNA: TGTGCCAGCAGCTTAGCGCTGGGGGGGGTCGGCTACGAGCAGTACTTC. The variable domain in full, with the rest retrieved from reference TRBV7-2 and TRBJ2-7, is GAGVSQSPSNKVTEKGKDVELRCDPISGHTALYWYRQSLGQGLEFLIYFQGNSAPDKSGLPSDRFSAERTGGSVSTLTIQRTQQEDSAVYLCASSLALGGVGYEQYFGPGTRLTVT.

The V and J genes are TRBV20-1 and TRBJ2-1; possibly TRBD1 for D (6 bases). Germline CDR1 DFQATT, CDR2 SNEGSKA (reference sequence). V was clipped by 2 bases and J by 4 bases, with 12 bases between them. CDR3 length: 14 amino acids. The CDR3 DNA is TGCAGTGCTAGAACTCCGGACAGTTACAATGAGCAGTTCTTC. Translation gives CSARTPDSYNEQFF.

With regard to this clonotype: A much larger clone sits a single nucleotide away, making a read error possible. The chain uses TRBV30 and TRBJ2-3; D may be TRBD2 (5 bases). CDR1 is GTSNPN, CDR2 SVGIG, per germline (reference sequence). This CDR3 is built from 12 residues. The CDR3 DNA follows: TGTGCCTGGAGTAGAGTGAGGGATACGCAGTGTTTT. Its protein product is CAWSRVRDTQCF.

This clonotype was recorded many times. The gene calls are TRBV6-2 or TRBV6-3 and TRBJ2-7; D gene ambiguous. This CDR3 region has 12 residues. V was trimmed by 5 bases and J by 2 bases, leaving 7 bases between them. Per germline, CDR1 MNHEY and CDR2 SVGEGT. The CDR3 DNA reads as TGTGCCAGCAGTGACTTCCCCTACGAGCAGTACTTC. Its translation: CASSDFPYEQYF.

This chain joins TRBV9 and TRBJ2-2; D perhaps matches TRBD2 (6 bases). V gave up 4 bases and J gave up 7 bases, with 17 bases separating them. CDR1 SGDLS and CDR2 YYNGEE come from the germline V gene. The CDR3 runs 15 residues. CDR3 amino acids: CASSSGTGGGGELFF. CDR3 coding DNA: TGTGCCAGCAGCTCGGGCACCGGGGGAGGCGGGGAGCTGTTTTTT.

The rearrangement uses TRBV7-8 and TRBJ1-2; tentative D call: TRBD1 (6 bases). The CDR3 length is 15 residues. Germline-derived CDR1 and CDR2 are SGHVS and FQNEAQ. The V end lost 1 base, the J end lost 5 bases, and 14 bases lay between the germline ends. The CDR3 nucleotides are TGTGCCAGCAGCTTAGGTGGGGCAGGGGAGTATGGCTACACCTTC. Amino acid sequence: CASSLGGAGEYGYTF.